The clone carrying this TCR beta chain was seen repeatedly, ten times or more. Its target is unknown. These data are taken from a study of T-cell memory formation after mild COVID-19. As for the study in general: Largely donor-specific sequence clusters came from two donors. Points from the study as a whole: Cross-reactive memory appears to have joined, as suggested by some responding clones showing up in pre-infection memory.

The V end was cut by 7 bases, the J end by 4 bases, with 8 bases between. Germline CDR1 and CDR2: SQVTM and ANQGSEA. This CDR3 is 11 amino acids long. MiXCR, run by TCRdb on the 5' RACE reads, gives a single entry per CDR3 protein. Of around 99,000 distinct CDR3 sequences listed, 13% to 15% are singletons. Sequencing was done on a sample of PBMCs or a T cell subset sorted from them (not recorded which). The receptor comes from a man in his late teens or twenties who had mild COVID-19 (a few samples of this study predate the infection). Cell type and time point are not known. The chain employs TRBV29-1 and TRBJ2-1; D may be TRBD2 (6 bases). CDR3 residues: CSAGTYNEQFF. DNA of the CDR3: TGCAGCGCCGGGACTTACAATGAGCAGTTCTTC.